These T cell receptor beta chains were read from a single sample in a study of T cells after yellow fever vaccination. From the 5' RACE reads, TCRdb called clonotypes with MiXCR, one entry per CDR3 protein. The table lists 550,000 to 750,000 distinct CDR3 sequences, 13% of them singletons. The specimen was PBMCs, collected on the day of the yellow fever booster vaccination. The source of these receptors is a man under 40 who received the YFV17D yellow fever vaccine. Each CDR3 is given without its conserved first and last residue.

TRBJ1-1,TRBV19,ASSIDYRQPNTEAF
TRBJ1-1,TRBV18,ASSPLLGSEAF
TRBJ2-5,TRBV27,ASSFSPSGVETQY
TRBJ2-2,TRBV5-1,ASNRDWLNTGELF
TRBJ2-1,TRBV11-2,ASSLGPGWEQF
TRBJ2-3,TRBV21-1,ASSKLLGGTQGTDTQY
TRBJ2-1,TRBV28,ANLGPTIPNEQF
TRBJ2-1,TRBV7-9,ASSLEPTGTSYNEQF
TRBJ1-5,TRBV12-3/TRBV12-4,ASSFTGTNQPQH
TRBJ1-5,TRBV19,ASSRARDRGHQPQH
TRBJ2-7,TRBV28,ASNPLLPTYEQY
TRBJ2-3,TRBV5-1,ASSLEGSGRRSDTQY
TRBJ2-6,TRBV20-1,SAQPLEREKTGANVLT
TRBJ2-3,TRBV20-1,SARDLVRGSDTQY
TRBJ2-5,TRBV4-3,ASSPQRDYGETQY
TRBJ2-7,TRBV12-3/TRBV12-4,ASSPTGGLGTYEQY
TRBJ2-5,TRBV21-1,ASSTRQGAYYQETQY
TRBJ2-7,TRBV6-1,ASMGRVTAYEQY
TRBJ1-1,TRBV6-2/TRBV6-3,ASRQGTVNTEAF
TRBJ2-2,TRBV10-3,AISRLVTGGGTGELF
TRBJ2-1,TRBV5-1,ASSLTGGNNEQF
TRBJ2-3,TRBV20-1,SARRTSGRATDTQY
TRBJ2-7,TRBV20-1,SARDKRRTLEQY
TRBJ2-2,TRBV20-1,SARVGGTGELF
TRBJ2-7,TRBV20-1,SAAGASYEQY
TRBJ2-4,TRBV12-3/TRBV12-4,ATRGGSNIQY
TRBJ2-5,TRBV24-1,ATSDGGHNQETQY
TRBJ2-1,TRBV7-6,ASSPYEQF
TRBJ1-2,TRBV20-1,SAVTGGYGYT
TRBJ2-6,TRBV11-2,ASSLTGLAASGANVLT
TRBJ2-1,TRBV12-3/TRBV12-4,ASSLVLRHQSHNEQF
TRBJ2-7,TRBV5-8,ASSLGQGWYEQY
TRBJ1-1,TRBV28,ASIQGYTEAF
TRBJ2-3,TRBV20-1,SASGPRDHTDTQY
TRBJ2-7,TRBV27,ASSFVRAGGPYEQY
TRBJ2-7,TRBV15,ATRTSGRSYEQY
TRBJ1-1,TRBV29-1,SVVRRLNTEAF
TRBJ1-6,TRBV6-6,ASRSRSLLPLH
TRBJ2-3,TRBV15,ATSRLAGAQDTQY
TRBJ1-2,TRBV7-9,ASSLTGPGAYGYT
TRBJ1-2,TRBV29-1,SVGEDYGYT
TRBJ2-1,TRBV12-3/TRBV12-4,ASTFPDPLWGRSEQF
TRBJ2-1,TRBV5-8,ASSSNRGLAGGNEQF
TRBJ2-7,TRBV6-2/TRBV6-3,ASRPTFYEQY
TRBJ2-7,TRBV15,ATSRGSGAGVEQY
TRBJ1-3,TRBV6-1,ASSSPGTGGNTIY
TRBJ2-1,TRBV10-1,ASSPAGTDNEQF
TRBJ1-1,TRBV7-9,ASSSGEGRAF
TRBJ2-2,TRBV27,ASSTPGLTGELF
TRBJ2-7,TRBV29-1,SVKAGTGFIGQY
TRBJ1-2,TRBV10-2,ASSDIRQGYGYT
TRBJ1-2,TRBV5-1,ASSLGGVYGYT
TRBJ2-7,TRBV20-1,SARDLLYEQY